One and the same sample provided the 4 T cell receptor beta chains below, sequenced in a study of blood T cell repertoires in COVID-19. Sequencing was performed with immunoSEQ multiplex PCR; in TCRdb, only in-frame clones are kept and a portion is missing. The sample contains over 95,000 clones, approximately 85% of which appear only once. Sequencing input: peripheral blood. The receptors were gathered from a middle-aged man with acute or convalescent COVID-19.

This clone was detected only once. This chain joins TRBV24-1 and TRBJ1-1; D is possibly TRBD1 (6 bases). This CDR3 is 13 amino acids long. Germline V gene data show CDR1 as KGHDR and CDR2 as SFDVKD. V lost 3 bases and J 8 bases, leaving 12 bases between the germline ends. CDR3 DNA sequence: TGTGCCACCAGTGATAAGACAGGCCCCGAAGCTTTCTTT. Translation: CATSDKTGPEAFF.

The chain has TRBV7-2 and TRBJ2-4, with D perhaps matching TRBD1 (5 bases). Trimming left V 3 bases short and J 9 bases short, with 15 bases between. CDR1 SGHTA and CDR2 FQGNSA come from the germline V gene. The length of the CDR3 is 14 residues. The CDR3 coding sequence is TGTGCCAGCAGCTTGGGGCCGGGTCCCAGCATTCAGTACTTC. Amino acid sequence: CASSLGPGPSIQYF.

This CDR3 reads CASSPGHLSGANVLTF. The CDR3, as DNA: TGCGCCAGCAGTCCGGGACACCTGTCTGGGGCCAACGTCCTGACTTTC. The chain couples TRBV4-1 to TRBJ2-6, with D perhaps matching TRBD1 (6 bases). Per germline, CDR1 MGHRA and CDR2 YSYEKL. The CDR3 covers 16 residues. V shed 6 bases and J shed 1 base, with 13 bases lying between them.

The chain recombines TRBV3-1 (or the pseudogene TRBV3-2) with TRBJ2-1; tentatively, D is TRBD2 (5 bases). Germline values: CDR1 LGHDT, CDR2 YNNKEL (reference sequence). The CDR3 contains 15 residues. Trimming pared 1 base from V and 0 bases from J, leaving 7 bases between. The CDR3, as DNA: TGTGCCAGCAGCCAAGGACTAAACTCCTACAATGAGCAGTTCTTC. It translates to CASSQGLNSYNEQFF.